This passage covers 4 T cell receptor beta chains from one sample sequenced in a study of OX40 agonist ivuxolimab in advanced cancers. TCRdb's table, derived via immunoSEQ multiplex PCR, lists solely in-frame clones and lacks some. Seen here are fewer than 65,000 clones, about 90% observed once, and the top ten hold 5% to 6%. Specimen: CD4+ or CD8+ T cells sorted from blood, collected in a trial of the OX40 agonist ivuxolimab. These receptors were collected from an adult with an advanced solid tumor such as melanoma, head and neck, liver or kidney cancer.

The chain combines TRBV28 with TRBJ2-5, with 8 bases that match TRBD1. V gave up 5 bases and J gave up 4 bases; unmatched junction bases: 12. Germline-derived CDR1 and CDR2 are MDHEN and SYDVKM. The length of the CDR3 is 16 residues. CDR3 sequence: CASSTHIQGAGETQYF. For the CDR3, the DNA is TGTGCCAGCAGTACACATATCCAGGGGGCTGGAGAGACCCAGTACTTC.

The chain carries TRBV7-9 and TRBJ1-3; D gene uncertain. Germline V gene lookup returns CDR1 SEHNR and CDR2 FQNEAQ (reference sequence). Trimming left V 5 bases short and J 0 bases short, with 5 bases between. This CDR3 is 13 amino acids long. For the CDR3, the DNA is TGTGCCAGCAGCGCCAGCTCTGGAAACACCATATATTTT. As protein: CASSASSGNTIYF. Filled out from reference TRBV7-9 and TRBJ1-3, the complete variable domain reads DTGVSQNPRHKITKRGQNVTFRCDPISEHNRLYWYRQTLGQGPEFLTYFQNEAQLEKSRLLSDRFSAERPKGSFSTLEIQRTEQGDSAMYLCASSASSGNTIYFGEGSWLTVV.

This chain links TRBV29-1 with TRBJ2-3; D is perhaps TRBD2 (5 bases). CDR1 is SQVTM, CDR2 ANQGSEA, per germline. CDR3 length: 14 residues. Trimming removed 4 bases at V and 3 bases at J, with 14 bases between. Here the CDR3 reads CSVGPSSWTDTQYF. The CDR3, as DNA: TGCAGCGTTGGTCCTAGCTCTTGGACAGATACGCAGTATTTT.

CDR3 sequence reads: CAISVGTPTDTQYF. CDR3 coding DNA: TGTGCCATCAGTGTTGGGACCCCCACAGATACGCAGTATTTT. J is TRBJ2-3 and V is TRBV10-3; D is tentatively TRBD1 or TRBD2 (5 bases each). From germline, CDR1 is ENHRY and CDR2 SYGVKD. The CDR3 extends over 14 amino acids. Trimming cost V 4 bases and J 2 bases, with 10 bases left between them.